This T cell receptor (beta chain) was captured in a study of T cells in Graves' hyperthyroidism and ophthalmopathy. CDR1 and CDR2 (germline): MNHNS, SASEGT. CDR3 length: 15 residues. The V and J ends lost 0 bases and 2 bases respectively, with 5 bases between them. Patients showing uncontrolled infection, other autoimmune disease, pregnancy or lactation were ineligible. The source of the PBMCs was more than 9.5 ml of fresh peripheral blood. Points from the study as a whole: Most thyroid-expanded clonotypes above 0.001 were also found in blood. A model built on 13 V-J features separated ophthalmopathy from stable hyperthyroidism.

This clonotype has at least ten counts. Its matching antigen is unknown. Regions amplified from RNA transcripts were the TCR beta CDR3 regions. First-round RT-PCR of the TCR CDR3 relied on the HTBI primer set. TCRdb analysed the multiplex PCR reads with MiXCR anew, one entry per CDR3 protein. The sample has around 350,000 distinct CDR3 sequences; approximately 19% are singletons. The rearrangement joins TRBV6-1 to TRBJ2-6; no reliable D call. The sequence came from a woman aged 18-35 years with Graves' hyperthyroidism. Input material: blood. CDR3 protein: CASSEALTGANVLTF. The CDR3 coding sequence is TGTGCCAGCAGTGAAGCGTTGACTGGGGCCAACGTCCTGACTTTC.